Shown below are 14 T cell receptor beta chains from a single sample sequenced in a study of neurological immune-mediated disorders. TCRdb processed the 5' RACE reads anew with MiXCR; each CDR3 protein has one entry. The sample consists of some 66,000 distinct CDR3 sequences, around 3.3% of them appearing once. The sequenced material came from PBMCs. Receptors were obtained from a middle-aged man with multiple sclerosis.

This clonotype was observed many times. The chain carries TRBV6-5 and TRBJ1-4, with TRBD1 matching over 7 bases. CDR1 is MNHEY, CDR2 SVGAGI, per germline. V gave up 4 bases and J gave up 2 bases; unmatched junction bases: 13. The CDR3 is made up of 18 amino acids. DNA of the CDR3: TGTGCCAGCAGTTCAACAGGGGCGGTCAGGTTGACTAATGAAAAACTGTTTTTT. Translation gives CASSSTGAVRLTNEKLFF.

There are many counts of this clonotype. V and J are TRBV6-6 and TRBJ2-7; 7 bases agree with TRBD1. There are 14 residues in the CDR3. The V and J ends lost 2 bases and 5 bases, in that order; junction bases with no gene match: 6. From germline, CDR1 is MNHNY and CDR2 SVGAGI (reference sequence). CDR3 DNA: TGTGCCAGCAGTTACGCTCAGGGGGTCGACGAGCAGTACTTC. Translation: CASSYAQGVDEQYF.

This clonotype came up many times. This chain connects TRBV4-2 to TRBJ1-2; D uncertain. Germline V gene sequence: CDR1 LGHNA, CDR2 YNFKEQ. The CDR3 loop spans 13 amino acids. V lost 7 bases, J lost 6 bases, and 15 bases lay in between. CDR3 residues: CASTTNEPNGYTF. CDR3 sequence (DNA): TGTGCCAGCACCACAAATGAGCCTAATGGCTACACCTTC.

This clonotype was seen ten or more times. The CDR3 loop reads CASSLWRGDEQYF. DNA for the CDR3: TGCGCCAGCAGCTTGTGGCGGGGGGACGAGCAGTACTTC. The chain joins TRBV5-1 to TRBJ2-7; 8 bases are shared with TRBD2. CDR3 length: 13 residues. Germline CDR1 reads SGHRS; CDR2 reads YFSETQ. Trimming took 1 base from V and 5 from J; bases not matched to a gene: 2.

This clonotype occurred many times. The rearrangement uses TRBV20-1 and TRBJ2-3; no firm D call. The V gene lost 3 bases and the J gene lost 0 bases, with 10 bases spanning the gap. Germline CDR1 reads DFQATT; CDR2 reads SNEGSKA (reference sequence). CDR3 length equals 14 residues. CDR3 sequence (DNA): TGCAGTGCTAGCGTGGCGGAGAGCACAGATACGCAGTATTTT. It specifies CSASVAESTDTQYF.

This clonotype was counted many times. CDR3 coding DNA: TGTGCCAGCAGCTTAAACCAAGAGACCCAGTACTTC. Its translation: CASSLNQETQYF. The V call is TRBV11-2, the J call TRBJ2-5; D is unclear. V lost 2 bases, J lost 0 bases, and 1 base lay in between. Germline-derived CDR1 and CDR2 are SGHAT and FQNNGV. This CDR3 has 12 amino acids.

This clonotype was picked up many times. V is TRBV6-6 and J is TRBJ1-5; no clear D. V lost 6 bases and J lost 2, with 11 bases in between. The CDR3 contains 14 residues. The germline V gene has CDR1 MNHNY and CDR2 SVGAGI (reference sequence). CDR3 sequence: CASSSGVGNQPQHF. The CDR3 DNA reads TGTGCCAGCAGCTCAGGAGTCGGCAATCAGCCCCAGCATTTT.

This clonotype came up many times. The chain couples TRBV20-1 to TRBJ2-7; 10 nucleotides line up with TRBD1. Germline V lookup: CDR1 DFQATT, CDR2 SNEGSKA (reference sequence). This CDR3 comprises 15 residues. V shed 5 bases, J shed 3 bases, and the junction held 10 bases outside the gene matches. Here the CDR3 reads CSAPAPGDRGYEQYF. CDR3 in DNA: TGCAGTGCTCCCGCTCCGGGGGACAGGGGCTACGAGCAGTACTTC.

The table lists this clonotype with many counts. V gene TRBV12-3 or TRBV12-4 combines with J gene TRBJ1-6; perhaps TRBD1 as D (5 bases). Trimming took 7 bases from V and 9 from J, leaving 10 bases between them. CDR3 size: 12 residues. The CDR3 reads CASTLGGSPLHF. CDR3 DNA: TGTGCCAGCACCTTGGGGGGTTCACCCCTCCACTTT.

This clonotype was recorded at least ten times. CDR3 in amino acids: CASKKNRDTTYEQYF. The CDR3 DNA is TGTGCCAGCAAAAAGAACAGGGATACGACCTACGAGCAGTACTTC. The gene calls are TRBV6-5 and TRBJ2-7; the D gene is possibly TRBD1 (6 bases). Trimming removed 7 bases at V and 2 bases at J, with 18 bases between. The germline gives CDR1 MNHEY, CDR2 SVGAGI. The CDR3 has 15 residues.

Many counts were recorded for this clonotype. The chain couples TRBV5-5 to TRBJ1-1; 7 bases map to TRBD1. V was pared by 4 bases and J by 9 bases, with 12 bases of the junction left unmatched. Germline CDR1 and CDR2: SGHKS and YYEKEE (reference sequence). The CDR3 length is 14 residues. The chain's CDR3 is CASSRLGTVDQAFF. Written as DNA, the CDR3 is TGTGCCAGCAGCCGGTTAGGGACAGTTGATCAAGCTTTCTTT.

This clonotype was seen repeatedly, ten times or more. The chain recombines TRBV6-5 with TRBJ2-2, with 7 bases fitting TRBD1. The CDR3 runs to 14 residues. CDR1 and CDR2 (germline): MNHEY, SVGAGI. V gave up 7 bases and J gave up 1 base; unmatched junction bases: 3. The CDR3 DNA is TGTGCCAGCAACTACAGGGGGAACACCGGGGAGCTGTTTTTT. It is translated as CASNYRGNTGELFF.

This clonotype appeared many times. The chain joins TRBV7-2 to TRBJ1-1; D possibly corresponds to TRBD1 (5 bases). The CDR3 covers 13 residues. CDR1 and CDR2 from the germline V gene are SGHTA and FQGNSA. Trimming pared 4 bases from V and 3 bases from J, leaving 9 bases between. CDR3 sequence: CASSSRVYTEAFF. CDR3 DNA: TGTGCCAGCAGCTCCAGGGTTTACACTGAAGCTTTCTTT.

This clonotype appeared many times. V is TRBV6-5 and J is TRBJ2-2; 10 bases are shared with TRBD1. Trimming cost V 3 bases and J 5 bases; bases outside gene matches: 6. The CDR3 runs to 16 residues. Germline V gene lookup returns CDR1 MNHEY and CDR2 SVGAGI. In DNA form, the CDR3 reads TGTGCCAGCAGTTATAGAGGGACAGGGGTTACCGGGGAGCTGTTTTTT. Its translation: CASSYRGTGVTGELFF.